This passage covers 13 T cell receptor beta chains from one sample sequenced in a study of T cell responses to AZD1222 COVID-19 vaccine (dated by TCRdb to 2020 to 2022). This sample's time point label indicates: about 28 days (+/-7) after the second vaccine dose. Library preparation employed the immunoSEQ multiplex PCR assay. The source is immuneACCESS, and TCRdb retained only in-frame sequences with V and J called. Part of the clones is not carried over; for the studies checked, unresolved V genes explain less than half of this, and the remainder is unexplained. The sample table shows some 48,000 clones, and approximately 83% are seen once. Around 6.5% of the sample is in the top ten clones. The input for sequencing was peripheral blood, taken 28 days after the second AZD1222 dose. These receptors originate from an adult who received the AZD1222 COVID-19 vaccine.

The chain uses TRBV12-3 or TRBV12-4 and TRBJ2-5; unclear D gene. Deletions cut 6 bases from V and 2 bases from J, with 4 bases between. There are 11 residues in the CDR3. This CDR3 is CASSLQETQYF. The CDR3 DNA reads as TGTGCCAGCAGCCTACAAGAGACCCAGTACTTC.

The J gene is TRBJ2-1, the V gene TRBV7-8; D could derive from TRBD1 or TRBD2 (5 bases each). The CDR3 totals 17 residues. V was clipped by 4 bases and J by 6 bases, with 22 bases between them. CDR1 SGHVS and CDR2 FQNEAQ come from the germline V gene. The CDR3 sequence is CASSSFPRDLGSNEQFF. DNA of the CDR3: TGTGCCAGCAGCTCCTTCCCCCGGGACCTGGGGAGCAATGAGCAGTTCTTC.

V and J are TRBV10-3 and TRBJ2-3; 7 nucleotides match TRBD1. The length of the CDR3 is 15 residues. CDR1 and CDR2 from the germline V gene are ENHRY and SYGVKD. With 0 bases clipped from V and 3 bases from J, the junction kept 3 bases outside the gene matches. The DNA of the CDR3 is TGTGCCATCAGTGAGTCTGAGGGGGCAACAGATACGCAGTATTTT. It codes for CAISESEGATDTQYF.

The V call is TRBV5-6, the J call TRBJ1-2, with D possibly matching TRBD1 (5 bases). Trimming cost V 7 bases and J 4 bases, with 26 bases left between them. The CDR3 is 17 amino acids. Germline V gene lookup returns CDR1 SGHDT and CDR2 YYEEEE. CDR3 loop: CASGPSRAAILGYGYTF. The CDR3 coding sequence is TGTGCCAGCGGACCGAGCAGGGCCGCTATATTGGGCTATGGCTACACCTTC.

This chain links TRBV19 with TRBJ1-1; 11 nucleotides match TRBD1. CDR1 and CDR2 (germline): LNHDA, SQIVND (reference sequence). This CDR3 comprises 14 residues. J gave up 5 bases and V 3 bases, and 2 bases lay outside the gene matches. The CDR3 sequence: CASSIGQGATEAFF. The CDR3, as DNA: TGTGCCAGTAGTATCGGACAGGGGGCAACTGAAGCTTTCTTT.

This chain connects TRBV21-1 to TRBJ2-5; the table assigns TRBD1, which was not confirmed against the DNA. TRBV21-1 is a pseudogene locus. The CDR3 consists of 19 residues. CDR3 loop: CASSKPKLQDIDDKETQYF. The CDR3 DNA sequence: TGTGCCAGCAGCAAACCCAAATTACAGGACATCGACGATAAAGAGACCCAGTACTTC.

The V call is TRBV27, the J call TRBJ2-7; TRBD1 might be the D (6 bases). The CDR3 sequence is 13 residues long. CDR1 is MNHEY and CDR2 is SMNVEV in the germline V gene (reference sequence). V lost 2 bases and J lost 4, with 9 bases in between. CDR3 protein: CASSLSRGYEQYF. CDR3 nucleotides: TGTGCCAGCAGTTTAAGCAGGGGTTACGAGCAGTACTTC.

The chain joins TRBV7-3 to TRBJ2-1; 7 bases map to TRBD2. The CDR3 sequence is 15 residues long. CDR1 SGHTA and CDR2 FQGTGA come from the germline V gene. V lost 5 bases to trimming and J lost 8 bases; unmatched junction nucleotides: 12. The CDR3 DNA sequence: TGTGCCAGCAGCCTATGGGGGGAGGGCCATTATGAGCAGTTCTTC. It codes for CASSLWGEGHYEQFF.

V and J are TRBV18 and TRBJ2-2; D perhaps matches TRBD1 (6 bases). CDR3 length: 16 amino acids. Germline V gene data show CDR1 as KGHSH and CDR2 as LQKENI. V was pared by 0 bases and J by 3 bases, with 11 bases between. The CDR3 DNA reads TGTGCCAGCTCACCACCGAGTAAGGGGGACACCGGGGAGCTGTTTTTT. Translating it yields CASSPPSKGDTGELFF.

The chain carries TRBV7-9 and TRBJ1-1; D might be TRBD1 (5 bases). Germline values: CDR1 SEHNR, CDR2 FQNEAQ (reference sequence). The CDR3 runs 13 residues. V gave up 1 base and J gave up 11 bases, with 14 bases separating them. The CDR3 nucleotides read TGTGCCAGCAGCTTAGAGGCCTCCAGGGAGGCTTTCTTT. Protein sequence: CASSLEASREAFF.

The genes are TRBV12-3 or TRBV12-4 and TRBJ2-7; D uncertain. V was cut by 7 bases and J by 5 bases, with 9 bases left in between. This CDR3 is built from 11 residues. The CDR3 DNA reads TGTGCCAGCAAGGGCCCCCACGAGCAGTACTTC. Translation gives CASKGPHEQYF.

The DNA for the CDR3 is TGTGCCAGCTCACCAGGGAGCAATCAGCCCCAGCATTTT. Residues: CASSPGSNQPQHF. This rearrangement joins TRBV18 to TRBJ1-5; no reliable D call. Trimming left V 2 bases short and J 1 base short, with 3 bases between. Germline CDR1 KGHSH, CDR2 LQKENI. This CDR3 spans 13 amino acids.

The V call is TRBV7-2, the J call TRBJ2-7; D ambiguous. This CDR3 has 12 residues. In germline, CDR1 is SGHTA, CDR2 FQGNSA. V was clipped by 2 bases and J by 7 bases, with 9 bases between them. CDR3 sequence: CASSLRRPEQYF. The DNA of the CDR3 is TGTGCCAGCAGCTTACGCCGGCCAGAGCAGTACTTC. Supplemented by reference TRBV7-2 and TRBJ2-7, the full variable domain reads GAGVSQSPSNKVTEKGKDVELRCDPISGHTALYWYRQSLGQGLEFLIYFQGNSAPDKSGLPSDRFSAERTGGSVSTLTIQRTQQEDSAVYLCASSLRRPEQYFGPGTRLTVT.